This T cell receptor (beta chain) came from a study of T cells in Graves' hyperthyroidism and ophthalmopathy. V gave up 6 bases and J gave up 0 bases; unmatched junction bases: 16. The CDR3 runs 21 residues. The TCR beta CDR3 regions underwent amplification using RNA transcripts as the source. With the HTBI primer set, the TCR CDR3 went through a first round of RT-PCR. TCRdb called the multiplex PCR reads again in MiXCR, with one record for every CDR3 protein. The profile covers some 460,000 distinct CDR3 sequences, with 15% to 18% appearing a single time and roughly 7.4% taken by the ten largest. The material sequenced was blood. The genes are TRBV12-3 or TRBV12-4 and TRBJ2-6; 11 positions agree with TRBD1. This receptor was taken from a woman under 30 with Graves' hyperthyroidism. The DNA of the CDR3 is TGTGCCAGCAGCCCACCCGGGACAGGGGGTTCAACTTCCTCTGGGGCCAACGTCCTGACTTTC. Protein sequence: CASSPPGTGGSTSSGANVLTF.